The entry that follows covers one T cell receptor (beta chain) sequence. The source of the sample is a study of blood T cell repertoires in COVID-19. Study at large: Sources were T cells, B-cell-depleted T cells, or PBMCs; the material itself was cDNA or gDNA.

J lost 4 bases, V lost 10 bases, and 16 bases had no gene match. Germline V gene sequence: CDR1 SGHNT, CDR2 YYREEE (reference sequence). The CDR3 runs 16 residues. The data were produced by immunoSEQ multiplex PCR, yet TCRdb's version contains in-frame clones alone and is incomplete. The sample lists 200,000 to 300,000 clones; approximately 81% were seen once. The TCR originated in a woman of 80 years or more with acute or convalescent COVID-19. Material for sequencing was peripheral blood. The chain carries TRBV5-4 and TRBJ2-3, with TRBD2 matching 9 bases. Here the CDR3 reads CAARPTPGLASDTQYF. DNA of the CDR3: TGTGCCGCACGCCCTACACCGGGACTAGCATCAGATACGCAGTATTTT.